This T cell receptor beta chain was captured in a study of T cells after yellow fever vaccination. Study-level information: Where fractions had low cell numbers, libraries were prepared from them with the SMART-Seq v4 Ultra Low Input RNA kit.

V was trimmed by 0 bases and J by 7 bases, leaving 12 bases between them. Germline V gene sequence: CDR1 LGHNA, CDR2 YSLEER. The CDR3 runs 14 residues. In TCRdb, the 5' RACE reads were re-called with MiXCR into one record per CDR3 protein. The table has hundreds of thousands of distinct CDR3 sequences, roughly 14% seen once. This clonotype occurred a few times. The antigen remains unidentified. Study-wide points: Researchers report a weaker secondary response that nonetheless peaked faster, day 5 versus 15.

The receptor comes from a man aged 25 to 40 who received the YFV17D yellow fever vaccine. Material: PBMCs, obtained on the day of the yellow fever booster vaccination. The chain recombines TRBV4-3 with TRBJ1-2; no firm D call. CDR3 amino acids: CASSQDLQERGYTF. The CDR3 nucleotides are TGCGCCAGCAGCCAAGATCTGCAGGAGCGTGGCTACACCTTC.